These T cell receptor beta chains were read from a single sample in a study of shared clonotypes between healthy human individuals. Produced via immunoSEQ multiplex PCR; TCRdb's table is partial and in-frame only. Altogether under 1,900,000 clones are present, less than 99% being singletons, with the ten largest covering roughly 0.35%. Sequences were obtained from naive CD4+ T cells sorted from blood. The receptors were gathered from a man aged 25-45 years in good health. CDR3s include the opening cysteine and the closing phenylalanine or tryptophan. A D gene is named only where the DNA matches it firmly. Not all rows give a size; the values are once, few, many and, for expanded clones, a class.

D gene: -
J gene: TRBJ1-2
V gene: TRBV6-1
clone size: -
CDR3 protein: CASSEADYGYTF
CDR3 DNA: TGTGCCAGCAGTGAAGCTGACTATGGCTACACCTTC

D gene: TRBD1
J gene: TRBJ1-2
V gene: TRBV28
clone size: once
CDR3 protein: CATGGTAANYGYTF
CDR3 DNA: TGTGCCACCGGTGGGACAGCGGCTAACTATGGCTACACCTTC

D gene: -
J gene: TRBJ2-3
V gene: TRBV19
clone size: -
CDR3 protein: CASVDFVGDTQYF
CDR3 DNA: TGTGCCAGTGTCGACTTCGTTGGGGATACGCAGTATTTT

D gene: TRBD2
J gene: TRBJ2-1
V gene: TRBV29-1
clone size: -
CDR3 protein: CSVGLANEQFF
CDR3 DNA: TGCAGCGTTGGACTAGCGAATGAGCAGTTCTTC

D gene: -
J gene: TRBJ2-7
V gene: TRBV7-2
clone size: -
CDR3 protein: CASSLGLLGTWQYF
CDR3 DNA: TGTGCCAGCAGCTTAGGTCTCTTGGGAACGTGGCAGTACTTC

D gene: TRBD1
J gene: TRBJ1-5
V gene: TRBV27
clone size: -
CDR3 protein: CASSPTPQGHGNQPQHF
CDR3 DNA: TGTGCCAGCAGTCCTACCCCACAGGGGCACGGCAATCAGCCCCAGCATTTT

D gene: -
J gene: TRBJ1-5
V gene: TRBV7-8
clone size: once
CDR3 protein: CASSLFGKMSYQPQHF
CDR3 DNA: TGTGCCAGCAGCTTATTTGGCAAGATGAGTTATCAGCCCCAGCATTTT

D gene: -
J gene: TRBJ2-1
V gene: TRBV5-4
clone size: -
CDR3 protein: CASSQGREASYNEQFF
CDR3 DNA: TGTGCCAGCAGCCAGGGCCGGGAAGCCTCCTACAATGAGCAGTTCTTC

D gene: TRBD2
J gene: TRBJ2-5
V gene: TRBV28
clone size: -
CDR3 protein: CASSFFFSRASGNQETQYF
CDR3 DNA: TGTGCCAGCAGTTTTTTTTTCAGTAGGGCTAGCGGGAACCAAGAGACCCAGTACTTC

D gene: -
J gene: TRBJ2-5
V gene: TRBV6-5
clone size: -
CDR3 protein: CASSYSSNQETQYF
CDR3 DNA: TGTGCCAGCAGTTACTCATCCAACCAAGAGACCCAGTACTTC

D gene: TRBD1
J gene: TRBJ1-1
V gene: TRBV19
clone size: -
CDR3 protein: CASAPGQGGVTEAFF
CDR3 DNA: TGTGCCAGCGCTCCGGGACAGGGGGGTGTCACTGAAGCTTTCTTT

D gene: TRBD1
J gene: TRBJ2-3
V gene: TRBV5-1
clone size: -
CDR3 protein: CASSLDIGGTDTQYF
CDR3 DNA: TGCGCCAGCAGCTTGGATATAGGGGGCACGGATACGCAGTATTTT

D gene: -
J gene: TRBJ2-7
V gene: TRBV10-1
clone size: -
CDR3 protein: CASRAAQNSYEQYF
CDR3 DNA: TGCGCCAGCAGGGCGGCGCAAAACTCCTACGAGCAGTACTTC

D gene: -
J gene: TRBJ2-7
V gene: TRBV11-2
clone size: -
CDR3 protein: CASSLDGSYEQYF
CDR3 DNA: TGTGCCAGCAGCTTAGATGGCTCCTACGAGCAGTACTTC

D gene: -
J gene: TRBJ2-7
V gene: TRBV11-3
clone size: once
CDR3 protein: CASSFLLSLPFYEQYF
CDR3 DNA: TGTGCCAGCAGCTTTCTCCTCAGCTTACCGTTCTACGAGCAGTACTTC

D gene: -
J gene: TRBJ2-7
V gene: TRBV5-6
clone size: -
CDR3 protein: CASSLRQDKREQYF
CDR3 DNA: TGTGCCAGCAGCTTGAGGCAGGACAAGCGCGAGCAGTACTTC

D gene: -
J gene: TRBJ2-4
V gene: TRBV18
clone size: -
CDR3 protein: CASSPFDGGLAKNIQYF
CDR3 DNA: TGTGCCAGCTCACCATTCGACGGAGGACTAGCCAAAAACATTCAGTACTTC

D gene: -
J gene: TRBJ2-5
V gene: TRBV5-1
clone size: -
CDR3 protein: CASSLASSQETQYF
CDR3 DNA: TGCGCCAGCAGCTTGGCTTCCAGCCAAGAGACCCAGTACTTC

D gene: -
J gene: TRBJ2-7
V gene: TRBV5-4
clone size: -
CDR3 protein: CASSLSDSGLNEQYF
CDR3 DNA: TGTGCCAGCAGCTTGTCGGACAGCGGCCTTAACGAGCAGTACTTC

D gene: -
J gene: TRBJ2-1
V gene: TRBV2
clone size: -
CDR3 protein: CASSEAQWTIPSSYNEQFF
CDR3 DNA: TGTGCCAGCAGTGAAGCGCAATGGACTATCCCGAGCTCCTACAATGAGCAGTTCTTC

D gene: -
J gene: TRBJ2-5
V gene: TRBV7-6
clone size: -
CDR3 protein: CASSSGTLPLEETQYF
CDR3 DNA: TGTGCCAGCAGCTCCGGGACTCTCCCGCTTGAAGAGACCCAGTACTTC

D gene: -
J gene: TRBJ2-3
V gene: TRBV5-1
clone size: -
CDR3 protein: CASSLRATASTDTQYF
CDR3 DNA: TGCGCCAGCAGCTTGAGGGCGACGGCAAGCACAGATACGCAGTATTTT

D gene: -
J gene: TRBJ2-7
V gene: TRBV2
clone size: once
CDR3 protein: CASSEGVPAPPYEQYF
CDR3 DNA: TGTGCCAGCAGTGAAGGGGTTCCCGCGCCCCCCTACGAGCAGTACTTC

D gene: -
J gene: TRBJ2-7
V gene: TRBV28
clone size: once
CDR3 protein: CASSAVTYEQYF
CDR3 DNA: TGTGCCAGCTCCGCCGTAACCTACGAGCAGTACTTC

D gene: TRBD2
J gene: TRBJ2-7
V gene: TRBV4-3
clone size: -
CDR3 protein: CASSQRRDYSYEQYF
CDR3 DNA: TGCGCCAGCAGCCAAAGAAGGGACTACTCCTACGAGCAGTACTTC

D gene: -
J gene: TRBJ2-7
V gene: TRBV7-2
clone size: -
CDR3 protein: CASSLGSGLAYEQYF
CDR3 DNA: TGTGCCAGCAGCTTAGGGAGTGGGTTGGCCTACGAGCAGTACTTC

D gene: -
J gene: TRBJ2-7
V gene: TRBV29-1
clone size: -
CDR3 protein: CSVGQPNEQYF
CDR3 DNA: TGCAGCGTTGGACAGCCTAACGAGCAGTACTTC

D gene: -
J gene: TRBJ1-1
V gene: TRBV4-3
clone size: -
CDR3 protein: CASSRPGRTNTEAFF
CDR3 DNA: TGCGCCAGCAGCCGACCGGGACGTACGAACACTGAAGCTTTCTTT

D gene: TRBD1
J gene: TRBJ1-1
V gene: TRBV5-1
clone size: -
CDR3 protein: CASSPDRVHTEAFF
CDR3 DNA: TGCGCCAGCAGCCCTGACAGGGTTCACACTGAAGCTTTCTTT

D gene: -
J gene: TRBJ2-6
V gene: TRBV6-1
clone size: -
CDR3 protein: CASSSANVLTF
CDR3 DNA: TGTGCCAGCAGCTCGGCCAACGTCCTGACTTTC

D gene: -
J gene: TRBJ2-1
V gene: TRBV28
clone size: -
CDR3 protein: CASSPPTYNEQFF
CDR3 DNA: TGTGCCAGCAGTCCACCTACGTACAATGAGCAGTTCTTC

D gene: -
J gene: TRBJ2-7
V gene: TRBV7-6
clone size: -
CDR3 protein: CASSPESPESYEQYF
CDR3 DNA: TGTGCCAGCAGCCCTGAGTCCCCTGAAAGTTACGAGCAGTACTTC

D gene: -
J gene: TRBJ2-7
V gene: TRBV5-1
clone size: -
CDR3 protein: CASSRQPLPSYEQYF
CDR3 DNA: TGCGCCAGCAGCCGACAGCCTTTACCTTCCTACGAGCAGTACTTC

D gene: -
J gene: TRBJ2-3
V gene: TRBV12-2
clone size: -
CDR3 protein: CASRLAGTPTRTDTQYF
CDR3 DNA: TGTGCAAGTCGCTTAGCCGGGACACCAACGCGCACAGATACGCAGTATTTT

D gene: TRBD2
J gene: TRBJ2-1
V gene: TRBV11-2
clone size: -
CDR3 protein: CASSLPLAGVFHEQFF
CDR3 DNA: TGTGCCAGCAGCTTACCCCTAGCGGGAGTTTTCCATGAGCAGTTCTTC

D gene: -
J gene: TRBJ2-7
V gene: TRBV28
clone size: -
CDR3 protein: CASNGGTEPYEQYF
CDR3 DNA: TGTGCCAGCAATGGAGGGACCGAACCCTACGAGCAGTACTTC

D gene: TRBD2
J gene: TRBJ2-1
V gene: TRBV7-9
clone size: -
CDR3 protein: CASSPGNGAVPSGHNEQFF
CDR3 DNA: TGTGCCAGCAGCCCGGGGAACGGCGCAGTCCCTAGCGGACACAATGAGCAGTTCTTC

D gene: TRBD1
J gene: TRBJ2-7
V gene: TRBV27
clone size: -
CDR3 protein: CATKTGDRENGEQYF
CDR3 DNA: TGTGCCACCAAAACAGGGGACAGGGAAAACGGCGAGCAGTACTTC

D gene: -
J gene: TRBJ2-3
V gene: TRBV5-1
clone size: once
CDR3 protein: CASSADLFTDTQYF
CDR3 DNA: TGCGCCAGCAGCGCGGACTTATTCACAGATACGCAGTATTTT

D gene: TRBD1
J gene: TRBJ1-4
V gene: TRBV7-9
clone size: -
CDR3 protein: CASSLPDREGFTNEKLFF
CDR3 DNA: TGTGCCAGCAGCTTACCGGACAGGGAGGGTTTTACTAATGAAAAACTGTTTTTT

D gene: -
J gene: TRBJ2-3
V gene: TRBV6-5
clone size: -
CDR3 protein: CASSYRLPSTDTQYF
CDR3 DNA: TGTGCCAGCAGTTACCGGCTACCCAGCACAGATACGCAGTATTTT

D gene: TRBD1
J gene: TRBJ2-7
V gene: TRBV6-1
clone size: -
CDR3 protein: CASRVRDSFSYEQYF
CDR3 DNA: TGTGCCAGCAGGGTCCGGGACAGCTTCTCCTACGAGCAGTACTTC

D gene: -
J gene: TRBJ2-7
V gene: TRBV28
clone size: -
CDR3 protein: CASSSPGSYEQYF
CDR3 DNA: TGTGCCAGCAGTTCCCCAGGGTCTTACGAGCAGTACTTC

D gene: TRBD1
J gene: TRBJ1-2
V gene: TRBV27
clone size: -
CDR3 protein: CASSSIQRDRRYGYTF
CDR3 DNA: TGTGCCAGCAGTTCGATCCAACGGGACAGACGATATGGCTACACCTTC

D gene: -
J gene: TRBJ2-1
V gene: TRBV11-2
clone size: -
CDR3 protein: CASSLALIVTGNEQFF
CDR3 DNA: TGTGCCAGCAGCTTAGCCCTTATAGTAACAGGCAATGAGCAGTTCTTC

D gene: -
J gene: TRBJ2-1
V gene: TRBV5-8
clone size: -
CDR3 protein: CASSPGRILKSYNEQFF
CDR3 DNA: TGTGCCAGCAGCCCGGGGAGGATCCTAAAATCCTACAATGAGCAGTTCTTC

D gene: -
J gene: TRBJ2-2
V gene: TRBV6-5
clone size: -
CDR3 protein: CASSRDTGELFF
CDR3 DNA: TGTGCCAGCAGTCGCGATACCGGGGAGCTGTTTTTT

D gene: TRBD1
J gene: TRBJ1-2
V gene: TRBV28
clone size: -
CDR3 protein: CASRAPGQGDYGYTF
CDR3 DNA: TGTGCCAGCAGAGCGCCGGGACAGGGGGACTATGGCTACACCTTC

D gene: TRBD1
J gene: TRBJ2-7
V gene: TRBV9
clone size: few
CDR3 protein: CASSRGQGSYEQYF
CDR3 DNA: TGTGCCAGCAGCAGGGGACAGGGGAGCTACGAGCAGTACTTC

D gene: -
J gene: TRBJ2-5
V gene: TRBV2
clone size: -
CDR3 protein: CASSGTAKETQYF
CDR3 DNA: TGTGCCAGCAGTGGGACAGCTAAAGAGACCCAGTACTTC

D gene: -
J gene: TRBJ2-5
V gene: TRBV27
clone size: -
CDR3 protein: CASSLRLSLGQETQYF
CDR3 DNA: TGTGCCAGCAGTTTAAGACTATCCCTAGGTCAAGAGACCCAGTACTTC

D gene: -
J gene: TRBJ2-3
V gene: TRBV5-1
clone size: -
CDR3 protein: CASSLSPGSTDTQYF
CDR3 DNA: TGCGCCAGCAGCTTGTCCCCAGGGAGCACAGATACGCAGTATTTT

D gene: -
J gene: TRBJ2-7
V gene: TRBV15
clone size: -
CDR3 protein: CATSRVGSYSYEQYF
CDR3 DNA: TGTGCCACCAGCAGAGTCGGGAGTTACTCCTACGAGCAGTACTTC

D gene: -
J gene: TRBJ1-2
V gene: TRBV4-1
clone size: -
CDR3 protein: CASSQVVTANYGYTF
CDR3 DNA: TGCGCCAGCAGCCAAGTGGTCACAGCTAACTATGGCTACACCTTC

D gene: -
J gene: TRBJ2-2
V gene: TRBV10-3
clone size: once
CDR3 protein: CAISESAGHNTGELFF
CDR3 DNA: TGTGCCATCAGTGAGTCTGCAGGACACAACACCGGGGAGCTGTTTTTT